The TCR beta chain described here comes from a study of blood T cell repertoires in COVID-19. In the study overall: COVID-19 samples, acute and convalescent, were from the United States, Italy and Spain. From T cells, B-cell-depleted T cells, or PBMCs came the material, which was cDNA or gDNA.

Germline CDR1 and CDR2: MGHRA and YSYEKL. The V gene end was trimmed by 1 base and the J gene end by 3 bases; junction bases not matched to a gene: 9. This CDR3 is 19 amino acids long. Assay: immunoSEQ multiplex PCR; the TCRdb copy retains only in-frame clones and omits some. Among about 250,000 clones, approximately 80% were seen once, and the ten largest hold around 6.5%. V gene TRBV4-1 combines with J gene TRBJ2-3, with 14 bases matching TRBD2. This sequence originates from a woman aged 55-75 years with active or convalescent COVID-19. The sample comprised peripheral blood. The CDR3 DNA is TGCGCCAGCAGCCAAGGATTTGGGACTAGCGGGAGAGCAACAGATACGCAGTATTTT. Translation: CASSQGFGTSGRATDTQYF.